This T cell receptor beta chain derives from a study of cytomegalovirus exposure and HLA in healthy donors. Study information: The 90 to 150 validation repertoires matched the 500 to 750 first-cohort repertoires in platform, a later analysis reported. General study points: Across donors, most TCRs were seen rarely, yet some public ones were widespread. Investigators reported around 150 TCR beta chains as tied to cytomegalovirus.

On this clone itself: The antigen is unknown.

These donors were members of the roughly 120-subject validation cohort, a group separate from the approximately 670-subject first cohort. Profiling relied on immunoSEQ multiplex PCR, and the TCRdb table lists in-frame clones only, not all of them. The table includes 150,000 to 200,000 clones, 86% detected once. The CDR3 sequence is 15 residues long. The V and J ends lost 1 base and 6 bases, in that order; junction bases with no gene match: 2. The V gene's germline CDR1 is SNHLY and CDR2 FYNNEI. This TCR was recovered from a woman in her late teens or twenties in good health and CMV-seronegative. Material: PBMCs. The chain uses TRBV2 and TRBJ1-6; 8 positions match TRBD1. The CDR3 sequence: CASSEGQGINSPLHF. The CDR3, as DNA: TGTGCCAGCAGTGAAGGACAGGGGATTAATTCACCCCTCCACTTT.